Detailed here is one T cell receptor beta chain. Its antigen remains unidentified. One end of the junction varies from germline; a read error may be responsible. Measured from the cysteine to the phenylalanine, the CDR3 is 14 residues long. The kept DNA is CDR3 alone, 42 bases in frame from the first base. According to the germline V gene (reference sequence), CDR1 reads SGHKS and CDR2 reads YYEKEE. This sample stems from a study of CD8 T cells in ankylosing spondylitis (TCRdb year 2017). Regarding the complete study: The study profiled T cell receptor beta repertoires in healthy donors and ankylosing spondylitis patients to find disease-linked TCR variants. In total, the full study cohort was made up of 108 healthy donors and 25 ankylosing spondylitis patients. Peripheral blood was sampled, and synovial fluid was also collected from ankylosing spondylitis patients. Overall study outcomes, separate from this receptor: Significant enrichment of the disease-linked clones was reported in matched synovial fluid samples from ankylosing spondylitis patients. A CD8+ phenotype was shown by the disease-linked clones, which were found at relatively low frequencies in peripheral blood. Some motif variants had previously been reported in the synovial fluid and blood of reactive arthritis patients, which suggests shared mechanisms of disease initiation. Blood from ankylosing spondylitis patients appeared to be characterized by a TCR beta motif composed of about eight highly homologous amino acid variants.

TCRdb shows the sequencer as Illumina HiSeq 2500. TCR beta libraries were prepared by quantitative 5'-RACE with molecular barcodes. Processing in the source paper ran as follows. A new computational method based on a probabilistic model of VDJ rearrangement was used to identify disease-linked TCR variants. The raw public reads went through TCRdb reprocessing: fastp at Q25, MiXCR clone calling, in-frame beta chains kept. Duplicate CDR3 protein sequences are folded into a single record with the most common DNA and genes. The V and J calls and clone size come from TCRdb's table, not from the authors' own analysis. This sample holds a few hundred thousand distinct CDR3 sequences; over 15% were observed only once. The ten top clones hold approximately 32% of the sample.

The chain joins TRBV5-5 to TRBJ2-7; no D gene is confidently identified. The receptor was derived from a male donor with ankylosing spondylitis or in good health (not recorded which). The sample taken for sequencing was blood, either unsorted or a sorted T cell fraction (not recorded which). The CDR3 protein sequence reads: CASNQDPTHYEQSF. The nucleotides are TGTGCCAGCAACCAGGACCCAACCCACTACGAGCAGTCCTTC.